This T cell receptor beta chain stems from a study of T cell clusters in autoimmune cytopenias (dated by TCRdb to between 2018 and 2020). About the investigation overall: TRB sequencing reached a median depth of 51,575 reads per sample and yielded a median of approximately 2,400 distinct TRB clonotypes per sample. The goal of the study was to determine whether autoimmune cytopenia patients have a disease-specific immune repertoire signature that could serve as a blood-based biomarker. Alongside healthy, CLL and autoimmune hepatitis controls, autoimmune cytopenia patients had their peripheral blood TRB and IGH repertoires sequenced at active disease and again during treatment follow-up. General conclusions and limits of the study: The TRB repertoire shifts, including less even repertoires in secondary cytopenia and CLL, mostly reflected lymphoma bias and not autoimmunity. Healthy donors had almost three times as many exclusive TRB clusters as active autoimmune hepatitis patients, a finding consistent with an autoimmunity-wide signature. GLIPH results suggested that primary autoimmune cytopenia patients were missing physiological T cell clusters, with fewer than 60 clusters found only in healthy donors compared with fewer than 20 found only in patients. The T cell clusters were only ever defined in silico, so experimental validation of their functional role was still needed. The cluster-lack signature was not seen for secondary cytopenia versus CLL, apparently masked by the dominant lymphoma-associated repertoire.

This clonotype is medium-sized (0.01 to 0.1%) as judged by frequency; no count is noted. The antigen this receptor binds is unknown. For each sample, TRB amplification used 200 to 300 ng of peripheral blood genomic DNA, equal to some 37,000 genome equivalents. To amplify TRB rearrangements, a touch-down multiplex PCR protocol was run with the TRB-A and TRB-B primer pools combined in a single tube. Illumina adapters and sample indices were added to the amplicons through two consecutive PCR reactions using Phusion HS II polymerase. After gel purification with the NucleoSpin Gel and PCR Clean-up kit, the amplicons were quantified by Qubit and checked for quality on an Agilent 2100 Bioanalyzer. Sequencing of the libraries was done on an Illumina MiSeq with 600-cycle, single-indexed, paired-end runs. Concerning the study's data processing: Alignment and assembly of TRB reads were performed with MiXCR version 2.1.12 and the default MiXCR reference library. Each unique CDR3 nucleotide sequence defined a clone, and only productive sequences with at least two reads were analysed. To assess repertoire diversity, an R script computed alpha-parameterized diversity profiles (alpha 0 to 5), which included the Shannon (alpha 1) and Simpson (alpha 2) indices. Combinatorial TRB VJ usage was computed with the tcR package and compared between cohorts by principal component analysis with ade4. TCRbeta CDR3s were clustered with GLIPH on cohort pairs matched by age and read depth, and cluster frequencies were compared by Wilcoxon test. Through TCRdb reprocessing, the reads give one entry per CDR3 protein sequence; DNA is omitted. These V and J calls derive from TCRdb rather than the authors' analysis. The sample's table covers 3,000 to 3,500 distinct CDR3 sequences. Approximately 18% of the sample is held by the ten biggest clonotypes.

The germline V gene encodes CDR1 SGHKS and CDR2 YYEKEE (reference sequence). There are 15 amino acids in the CDR3, from cysteine to phenylalanine inclusive. No DNA was logged. The rearrangement combines TRBV5-5 with TRBJ2-1; TCRdb indicates TRBD1, and absent DNA this call remains unverified. This receptor was taken from a human donor with an autoimmune cytopenia or autoimmune hepatitis (not recorded which). Sequenced sample: peripheral blood. For the CDR3, the sequence is CASIGAAGRNNEQFF.